The entry that follows covers one T cell receptor beta chain sequence. What it recognizes is unknown. This record comes from a study of neoadjuvant nivolumab and ipilimumab in lung cancer. About the study: Nivolumab 3 mg/kg was given days 1, 15 and 29, plus ipilimumab 1 mg/kg day 1 in combination. The study, taken as a whole, reports: Blood richness before therapy tracked richness in tumors resected after neoadjuvant therapy. Only two of four nivolumab-treated tumors gained richness and clonality by surgery. Resected tumors had greater TCR richness and clonality than uninvolved lung.

Sequenced by immunoSEQ multiplex PCR; TCRdb stores in-frame clones only, minus some. The profile shows 25,000 to 30,000 clones, about 75% of them singletons. Germline assignment: CDR1 LGHNA and CDR2 YNFKEQ. With V trimmed by 2 bases and J by 3 bases, 9 bases remained unmatched. The CDR3 consists of 16 residues. The source of this sequence is an adult with non-small cell lung cancer. This specimen was tumor tissue, taken after neoadjuvant nivolumab, alone or with ipilimumab, at or shortly before surgery. This chain links TRBV4-2 with TRBJ2-7; 8 bases match TRBD1. CDR3 nucleotide sequence: TGTGCCAGCAGCCAACCTTCGGCAGGGGGCTTCTACGAGCAGTACTTC. This codes for CASSQPSAGGFYEQYF.